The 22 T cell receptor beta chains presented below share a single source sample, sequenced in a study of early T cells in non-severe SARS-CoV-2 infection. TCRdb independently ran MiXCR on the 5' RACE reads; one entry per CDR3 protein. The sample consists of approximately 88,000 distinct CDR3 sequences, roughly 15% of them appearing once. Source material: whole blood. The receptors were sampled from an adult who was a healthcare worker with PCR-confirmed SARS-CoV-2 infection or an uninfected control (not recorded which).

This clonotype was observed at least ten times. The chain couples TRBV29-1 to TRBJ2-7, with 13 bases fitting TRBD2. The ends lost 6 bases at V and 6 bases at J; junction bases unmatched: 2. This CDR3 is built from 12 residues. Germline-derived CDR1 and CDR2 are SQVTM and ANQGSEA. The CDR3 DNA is TGCAGCGTCGGACTAGCGGGGGTCGAGCAGTACTTC. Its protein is CSVGLAGVEQYF.

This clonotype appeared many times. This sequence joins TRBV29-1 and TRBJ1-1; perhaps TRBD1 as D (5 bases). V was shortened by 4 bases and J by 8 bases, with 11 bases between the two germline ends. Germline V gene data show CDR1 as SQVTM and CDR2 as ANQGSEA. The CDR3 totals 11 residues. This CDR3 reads CSVAPGLEAFF. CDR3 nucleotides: TGCAGCGTTGCGCCGGGGCTAGAAGCTTTCTTT.

The CDR3 DNA reads TGCAGCGCAAGACAGACCAACACTGAAGCTTTCTTT. Protein product: CSARQTNTEAFF. The J gene is TRBJ1-1, the V gene TRBV29-1, with a weak D call TRBD1 (5 bases). This CDR3 contains 12 residues. Trimming took off 7 bases at V and 2 bases at J, with 11 bases between the two ends. Germline V gene data show CDR1 as SQVTM and CDR2 as ANQGSEA.

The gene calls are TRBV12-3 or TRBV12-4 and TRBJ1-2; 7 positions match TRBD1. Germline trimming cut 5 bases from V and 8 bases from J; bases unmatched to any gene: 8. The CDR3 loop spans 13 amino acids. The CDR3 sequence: CASSPIEGAGYTF. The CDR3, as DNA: TGTGCCAGCAGTCCTATAGAGGGGGCGGGCTACACCTTC.

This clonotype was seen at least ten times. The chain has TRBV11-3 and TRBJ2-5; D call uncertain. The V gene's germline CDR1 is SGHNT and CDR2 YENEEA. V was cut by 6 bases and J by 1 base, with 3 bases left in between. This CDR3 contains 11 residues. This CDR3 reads CASSGQETQYF. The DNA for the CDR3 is TGTGCCAGCAGTGGCCAAGAGACCCAGTACTTC.

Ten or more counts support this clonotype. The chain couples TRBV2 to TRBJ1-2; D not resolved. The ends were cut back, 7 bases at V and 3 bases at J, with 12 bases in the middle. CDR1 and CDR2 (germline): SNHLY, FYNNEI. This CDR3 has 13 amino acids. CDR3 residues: CASIPGYDYGYTF. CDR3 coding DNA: TGTGCCAGCATACCAGGATATGACTATGGCTACACCTTC.

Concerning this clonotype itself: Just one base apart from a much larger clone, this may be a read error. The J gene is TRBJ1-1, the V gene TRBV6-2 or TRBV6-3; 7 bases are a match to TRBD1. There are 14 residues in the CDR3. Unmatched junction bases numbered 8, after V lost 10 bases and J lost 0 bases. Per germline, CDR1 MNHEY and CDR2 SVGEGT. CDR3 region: CATRGDRLNTEAFF. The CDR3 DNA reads TGTGCCACCCGGGGGGACAGACTGAACACTGAAGCTTTCTTT.

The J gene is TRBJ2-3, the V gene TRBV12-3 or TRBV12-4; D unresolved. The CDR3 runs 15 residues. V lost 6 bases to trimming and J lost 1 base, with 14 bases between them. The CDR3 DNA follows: TGTGCCAGCAGCCGACCCCTATGGGGCACAGATACGCAGTATTTT. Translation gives CASSRPLWGTDTQYF.

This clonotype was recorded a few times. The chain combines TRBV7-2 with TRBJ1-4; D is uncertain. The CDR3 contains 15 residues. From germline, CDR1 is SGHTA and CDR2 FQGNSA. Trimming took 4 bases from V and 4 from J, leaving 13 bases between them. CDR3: CASSSDGRFNEKLFF. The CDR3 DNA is TGTGCCAGCAGCTCCGACGGACGCTTTAATGAAAAACTGTTTTTT. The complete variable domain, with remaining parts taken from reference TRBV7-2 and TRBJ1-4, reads GAGVSQSPSNKVTEKGKDVELRCDPISGHTALYWYRQSLGQGLEFLIYFQGNSAPDKSGLPSDRFSAERTGGSVSTLTIQRTQQEDSAVYLCASSSDGRFNEKLFFGSGTQLSVL.

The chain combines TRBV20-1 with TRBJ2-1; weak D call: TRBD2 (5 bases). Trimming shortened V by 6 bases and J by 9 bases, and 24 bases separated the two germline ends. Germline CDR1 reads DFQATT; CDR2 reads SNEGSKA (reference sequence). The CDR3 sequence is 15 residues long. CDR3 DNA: TGCAGTGCCCCAACGAGCGGCTGGGGTTCCGGTGAGCAGTTCTTC. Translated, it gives CSAPTSGWGSGEQFF.

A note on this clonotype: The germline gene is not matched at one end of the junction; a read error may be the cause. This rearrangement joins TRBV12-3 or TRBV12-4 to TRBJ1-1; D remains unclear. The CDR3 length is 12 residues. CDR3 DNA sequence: TGTGCCAGCAGTTTATTGTGGGGAGAAGTTTTCTTT. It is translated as CASSLLWGEVFF.

CDR3 coding DNA: TGTGCCAGCAGCTCCGGGACCGAAAATTCACCCCTCCACTTT. Its translation: CASSSGTENSPLHF. The V gene is TRBV7-9, the J gene TRBJ1-6, with a tentative D call TRBD1 (5 bases). V lost 4 bases to trimming and J lost 7 bases, with 11 bases between them. CDR1 SEHNR and CDR2 FQNEAQ come from the germline V gene (reference sequence). The CDR3 has 14 amino acids.

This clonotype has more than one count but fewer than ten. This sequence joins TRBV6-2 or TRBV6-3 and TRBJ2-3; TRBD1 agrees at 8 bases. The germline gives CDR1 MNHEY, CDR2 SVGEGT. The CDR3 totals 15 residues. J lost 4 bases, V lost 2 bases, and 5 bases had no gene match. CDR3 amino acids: CASSYRTGTPDTQYF. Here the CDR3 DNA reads TGTGCCAGCAGTTACAGGACAGGGACCCCAGATACGCAGTATTTT.

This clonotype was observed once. The CDR3 here is CASTQSQGGGYTF. Here the CDR3 DNA reads TGTGCCAGCACCCAGTCCCAAGGGGGAGGCTACACCTTC. V usage is TRBV7-2 and J usage is TRBJ1-2, with D possibly being TRBD1 (6 bases). The V gene lost 7 bases and the J gene lost 8 bases, with 17 bases spanning the gap. The CDR3 runs to 13 residues. CDR1 is SGHTA, CDR2 FQGNSA, per germline.

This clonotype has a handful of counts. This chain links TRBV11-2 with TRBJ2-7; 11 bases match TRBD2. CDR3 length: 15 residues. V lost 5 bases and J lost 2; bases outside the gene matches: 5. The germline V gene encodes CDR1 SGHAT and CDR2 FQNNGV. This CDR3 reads CASSLISGGAYEQYF. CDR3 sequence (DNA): TGTGCCAGCAGCCTCATTAGCGGGGGGGCCTACGAGCAGTACTTC.

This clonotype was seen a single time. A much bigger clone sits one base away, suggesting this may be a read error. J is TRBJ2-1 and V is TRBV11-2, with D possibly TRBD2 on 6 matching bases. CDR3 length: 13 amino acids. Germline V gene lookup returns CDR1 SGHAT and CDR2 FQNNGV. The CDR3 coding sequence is TGTGTCAGCAGGTGGGGGACTTACAATGAGCAGTTCTTC. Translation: CVSRWGTYNEQFF. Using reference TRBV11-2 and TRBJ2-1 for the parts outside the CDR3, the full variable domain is EAGVAQSPRYKIIEKRQSVAFWCNPISGHATLYWYQQILGQGPKLLIQFQNNGVVDDSQLPKDRFSAERLKGVDSTLKIQPAKLEDSAVYLCVSRWGTYNEQFFGPGTRLTVL.

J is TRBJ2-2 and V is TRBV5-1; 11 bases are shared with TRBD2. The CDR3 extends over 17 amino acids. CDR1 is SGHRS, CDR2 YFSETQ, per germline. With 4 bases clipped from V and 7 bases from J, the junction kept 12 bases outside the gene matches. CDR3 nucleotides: TGCGCCAGCAGCAGGACCGGGACTAGCGGTAGCCACGGGGAGCTGTTTTTT. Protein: CASSRTGTSGSHGELFF.

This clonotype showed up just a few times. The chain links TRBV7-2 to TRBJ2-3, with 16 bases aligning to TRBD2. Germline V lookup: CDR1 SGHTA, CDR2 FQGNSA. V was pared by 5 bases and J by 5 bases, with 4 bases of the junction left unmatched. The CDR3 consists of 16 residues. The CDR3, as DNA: TGTGCCAGCAGCCCGGGACTAGCGGGGGGGCAAGATACGCAGTATTTT. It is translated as CASSPGLAGGQDTQYF. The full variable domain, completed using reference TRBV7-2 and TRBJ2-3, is GAGVSQSPSNKVTEKGKDVELRCDPISGHTALYWYRQSLGQGLEFLIYFQGNSAPDKSGLPSDRFSAERTGGSVSTLTIQRTQQEDSAVYLCASSPGLAGGQDTQYFGPGTRLTVL.

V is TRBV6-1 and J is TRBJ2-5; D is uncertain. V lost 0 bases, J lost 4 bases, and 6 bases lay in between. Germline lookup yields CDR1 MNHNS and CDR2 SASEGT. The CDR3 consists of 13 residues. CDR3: CASSEADLETQYF. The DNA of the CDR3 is TGTGCCAGCAGTGAAGCGGATCTAGAGACCCAGTACTTC.

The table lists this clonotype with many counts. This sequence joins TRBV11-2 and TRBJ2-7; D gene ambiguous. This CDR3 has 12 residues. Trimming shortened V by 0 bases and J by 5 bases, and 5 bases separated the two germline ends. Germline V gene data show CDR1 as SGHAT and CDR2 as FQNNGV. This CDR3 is CASSLDRDEQYF. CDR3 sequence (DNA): TGTGCCAGCAGCTTAGACCGGGACGAGCAGTACTTC.

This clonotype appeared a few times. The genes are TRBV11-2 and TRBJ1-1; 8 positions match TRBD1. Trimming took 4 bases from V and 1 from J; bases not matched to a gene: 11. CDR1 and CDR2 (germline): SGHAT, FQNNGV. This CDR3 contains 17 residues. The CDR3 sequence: CASSSGQATFSNTEAFF. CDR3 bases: TGTGCCAGCAGCTCGGGACAGGCAACTTTTTCGAACACTGAAGCTTTCTTT.

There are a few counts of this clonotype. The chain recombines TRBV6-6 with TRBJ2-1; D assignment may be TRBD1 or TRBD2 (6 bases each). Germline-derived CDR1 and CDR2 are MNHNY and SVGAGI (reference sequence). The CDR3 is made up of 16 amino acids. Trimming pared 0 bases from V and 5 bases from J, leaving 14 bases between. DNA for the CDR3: TGTGCCAGCAGTTACTCGAGGGGGGCGCGGAACAATGAGCAGTTCTTC. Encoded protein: CASSYSRGARNNEQFF.